This is a list of T cell receptor beta chains from one sample in a study of response to subunit inactivated influenza vaccine. TCRdb passed the RT-PCR reads through MiXCR, listing each CDR3 protein once. The sample holds some 480,000 distinct CDR3 sequences, about 10% seen once. Source: PBMCs from blood, taken about 6 weeks after vaccination. These TCRs come from a man aged 45 to 65 who received an inactivated influenza vaccine. Each CDR3 is given with its conserved first and last residue. The D gene is left open where the match is weak. Clone size, where shown, is once, few, many, or a class for clones that have expanded.

V: TRBV5-1
J: TRBJ2-2
size: few
length: 14
D: -
CDR3: CASSQGIGTGELFF
DNA: TGCGCCAGCAGCCAGGGGATCGGCACCGGGGAGCTGTTTTTT

V: TRBV9
J: TRBJ2-4
size: -
length: 19
D: TRBD2
CDR3: CASSAFSVREGLAKNIQYF
DNA: TGTGCCAGCAGCGCCTTCTCCGTCAGGGAGGGGTTGGCCAAAAACATTCAGTACTTC

V: TRBV20-1
J: TRBJ2-7
size: few
length: 16
D: TRBD2
CDR3: CSARDRLAGSINEQYF
DNA: TGCAGTGCTAGAGATCGGTTAGCGGGATCTATTAACGAGCAGTACTTC

V: TRBV20-1
J: TRBJ2-7
size: -
length: 16
D: TRBD2
CDR3: CSAELAGGPLSYEQYF
DNA: TGCAGTGCCGAACTAGCGGGAGGGCCGCTCTCCTACGAGCAGTACTTC

V: TRBV10-1
J: TRBJ2-1
size: -
length: 16
D: -
CDR3: CASSESWGPDRNEQFF
DNA: TGCGCCAGCAGTGAGTCCTGGGGGCCTGACAGGAATGAGCAGTTCTTC

V: TRBV28
J: TRBJ2-7
size: -
length: 14
D: -
CDR3: CASSLMGDSYEQYF
DNA: TGTGCCAGCAGTTTGATGGGGGATTCCTACGAGCAGTACTTC

V: TRBV7-2
J: TRBJ2-7
size: few
length: 17
D: TRBD2
CDR3: CASSLGRLAGGFDEQYF
DNA: TGTGCCAGCAGCTTAGGGAGATTAGCGGGAGGGTTCGACGAGCAGTACTTC

V: TRBV15
J: TRBJ2-4
size: -
length: 15
D: -
CDR3: CATSSPSGVKNIQYF
DNA: TGTGCCACCAGCAGCCCCTCCGGGGTCAAAAACATTCAGTACTTC

V: TRBV28
J: TRBJ2-1
size: few
length: 14
D: -
CDR3: CASVRGSSSGEQFF
DNA: TGTGCCAGCGTGAGGGGGAGTAGTTCAGGGGAGCAGTTCTTC

V: TRBV7-9
J: TRBJ1-6
size: -
length: 14
D: -
CDR3: CASNPIRVNSPLHF
DNA: TGTGCCAGCAACCCGATAAGGGTTAATTCACCCCTCCACTTT

V: TRBV10-3
J: TRBJ2-2
size: few
length: 15
D: TRBD2
CDR3: CAISELAGAFGELFF
DNA: TGTGCCATCAGTGAACTAGCGGGGGCATTCGGGGAGCTGTTTTTT

V: TRBV12-3/TRBV12-4
J: TRBJ1-3
size: -
length: 12
D: TRBD1
CDR3: CASRDRGDTIYF
DNA: TGTGCCAGCAGAGACAGGGGAGACACCATATATTTT

V: TRBV12-3/TRBV12-4
J: TRBJ2-2
size: many
length: 15
D: -
CDR3: CASSWAVLNTGELFF
DNA: TGTGCCAGCAGTTGGGCGGTCCTTAACACCGGGGAGCTGTTTTTT

V: TRBV12-3/TRBV12-4
J: TRBJ2-1
size: few
length: 13
D: -
CDR3: CASSQTGQYKEFF
DNA: TGTGCCAGCAGCCAGACAGGTCAATATAAGGAGTTCTTC

V: TRBV11-2
J: TRBJ2-5
size: few
length: 13
D: -
CDR3: CASSSLDMVTQYF
DNA: TGTGCCAGCAGCTCCCTTGATATGGTCACCCAGTACTTC

V: TRBV20-1
J: TRBJ2-3
size: many
length: 15
D: -
CDR3: CSARPPWGSGDTQYF
DNA: TGCAGTGCTAGGCCCCCGTGGGGCTCCGGAGATACGCAGTATTTT

V: TRBV11-2
J: TRBJ2-1
size: few
length: 14
D: -
CDR3: CASSLLPSGDEQFF
DNA: TGTGCCAGCAGCCTCCTCCCATCAGGCGATGAGCAGTTCTTC

V: TRBV2
J: TRBJ2-1
size: few
length: 12
D: -
CDR3: CASSDRELGQFF
DNA: TGTGCCAGCAGTGATAGGGAACTTGGGCAGTTCTTC

V: TRBV12-3/TRBV12-4
J: TRBJ2-7
size: -
length: 15
D: -
CDR3: CASSLSSGSPYEQYF
DNA: TGTGCCAGCAGTTTATCATCGGGCAGCCCCTACGAGCAGTACTTC

V: TRBV20-1
J: TRBJ2-1
size: -
length: 13
D: -
CDR3: CSATRRTEGEQFF
DNA: TGCAGTGCTACGAGACGGACTGAGGGTGAGCAGTTCTTC

V: TRBV6-2/TRBV6-3
J: TRBJ2-3
size: few
length: 16
D: -
CDR3: CASSRTRLVGTDTQYF
DNA: TGTGCCAGCAGCCGAACGCGACTAGTAGGCACAGATACGCAGTATTTT

V: TRBV7-2
J: TRBJ2-5
size: few
length: 13
D: TRBD2
CDR3: CASSSTSGTRGYF
DNA: TGTGCCAGCAGCTCGACTAGCGGGACACGGGGGTACTTC

V: TRBV6-5
J: TRBJ2-1
size: few
length: 14
D: -
CDR3: CASSYTGLRDEQFF
DNA: TGTGCCAGCAGTTACACCGGGCTCCGGGATGAGCAGTTCTTC

V: TRBV6-2/TRBV6-3
J: TRBJ2-7
size: many
length: 12
D: TRBD1
CDR3: CASTGTGNEQYF
DNA: TGTGCCAGCACCGGGACAGGGAACGAGCAGTACTTC

V: TRBV29-1
J: TRBJ2-2
size: few
length: 12
D: -
CDR3: CSAPARTGELFF
DNA: TGCAGCGCACCGGCCCGGACCGGGGAGCTGTTTTTT

V: TRBV28
J: TRBJ2-7
size: few
length: 17
D: -
CDR3: CASSLGLVGRYGYEQYF
DNA: TGTGCCAGCAGCTTAGGCCTTGTTGGCAGGTACGGATACGAGCAGTACTTC

V: TRBV5-1
J: TRBJ2-6
size: many
length: 17
D: TRBD1
CDR3: CASSKTGTGAGANVLTF
DNA: TGCGCCAGCAGCAAAACCGGGACAGGGGCTGGGGCCAACGTCCTGACTTTC

V: TRBV2
J: TRBJ2-4
size: -
length: 14
D: -
CDR3: CASRGGGGVSAQYF
DNA: TGTGCCAGCAGAGGGGGAGGAGGTGTGTCGGCTCAGTACTTC

V: TRBV6-1
J: TRBJ2-1
size: few
length: 17
D: -
CDR3: CASSPGLRGASYNEQFF
DNA: TGTGCCAGCAGTCCCGGATTACGGGGGGCGTCCTACAATGAGCAGTTCTTC

V: TRBV11-3
J: TRBJ2-2
size: -
length: 12
D: -
CDR3: CASSLSIGELFF
DNA: TGTGCCAGCAGCTTATCGATCGGGGAGCTGTTTTTT

V: TRBV5-1
J: TRBJ2-7
size: many
length: 15
D: TRBD2
CDR3: CASSTTSGRSYEQYF
DNA: TGCGCCAGCAGCACGACTAGCGGGAGATCCTACGAGCAGTACTTC

V: TRBV12-3/TRBV12-4
J: TRBJ2-1
size: -
length: 17
D: TRBD2
CDR3: CASSLAGLAGSYNEQFF
DNA: TGTGCCAGCAGTTTAGCAGGACTAGCGGGCTCCTACAATGAGCAGTTCTTC

V: TRBV13
J: TRBJ2-7
size: -
length: 13
D: -
CDR3: CASSSGRAYEQYF
DNA: TGTGCCAGCAGCTCGGGACGCGCCTACGAGCAGTACTTC

V: TRBV29-1
J: TRBJ2-1
size: -
length: 15
D: -
CDR3: CSVAGGSSSYNEQFF
DNA: TGCAGCGTTGCTGGGGGGTCGAGCTCCTACAATGAGCAGTTCTTC

V: TRBV29-1
J: TRBJ1-6
size: -
length: 13
D: TRBD1
CDR3: CSDSDRGSSPLHF
DNA: TGCAGCGACTCCGACAGGGGAAGTTCACCCCTCCACTTT

V: TRBV7-8
J: TRBJ2-1
size: few
length: 20
D: TRBD2
CDR3: CASSLAQLAGVSSSYNEQFF
DNA: TGTGCCAGCAGCTTAGCGCAACTAGCGGGGGTCTCGAGCTCCTACAATGAGCAGTTCTTC

V: TRBV19
J: TRBJ1-1
size: few
length: 15
D: TRBD1
CDR3: CASTSWGRGYTEAFF
DNA: TGTGCCAGTACTTCTTGGGGCAGGGGGTACACTGAAGCTTTCTTT

V: TRBV28
J: TRBJ2-7
size: few
length: 14
D: -
CDR3: CASSLMATVYEQYF
DNA: TGTGCCAGCAGTTTAATGGCGACAGTCTACGAGCAGTACTTC

V: TRBV7-2
J: TRBJ2-2
size: -
length: 15
D: -
CDR3: CASSLRRSGTGELFF
DNA: TGTGCCAGCAGCTTACGGCGGTCTGGCACCGGGGAGCTGTTTTTT

V: TRBV27
J: TRBJ2-1
size: few
length: 19
D: TRBD2
CDR3: CASSHPGLAGGSGSNEQFF
DNA: TGTGCCAGCAGCCATCCGGGACTAGCGGGGGGGAGCGGGTCGAATGAGCAGTTCTTC

V: TRBV20-1
J: TRBJ2-7
size: -
length: 14
D: -
CDR3: CSARGGTGPDEQYF
DNA: TGCAGTGCTAGAGGTGGTACAGGACCGGACGAGCAGTACTTC

V: TRBV5-1
J: TRBJ1-1
size: many
length: 17
D: TRBD1
CDR3: CASSLAGTGGRNTEAFF
DNA: TGCGCCAGCAGCTTGGCCGGGACAGGGGGCAGGAACACTGAAGCTTTCTTT